One sample yielded the 2 T cell receptor beta chains listed below, sequenced in a study of blood T cell repertoires in COVID-19. The table came from immunoSEQ multiplex PCR; TCRdb's copy has only in-frame clones and leaves some out. The sample lists 65,000 to 85,000 clones, roughly nine tenths occurring once. The sequenced material came from peripheral blood. These receptors were taken from a middle-aged man with active COVID-19.

The chain carries TRBV5-4 and TRBJ2-5; D unclear. Germline CDR1 reads SGHNT; CDR2 reads YYREEE (reference sequence). This CDR3 has 13 amino acids. Between the trimmed V and J ends, which lost 0 bases and 2 bases, there was a span of 5 bases. The CDR3 bases are TGTGCCAGCAGCTTGGTCGCGCAAGAGACCCAGTACTTC. Residues: CASSLVAQETQYF.

This chain connects TRBV7-2 to TRBJ2-3, with 8 nucleotides matching TRBD1. The V segment lost 5 bases and the J segment 6 bases; nucleotides outside the gene matches: 13. This CDR3 has 16 residues. Germline V lookup: CDR1 SGHTA, CDR2 FQGNSA. The CDR3: CASSRLVDRAGDTQYF. In DNA, the CDR3 is TGTGCCAGCAGCCGCTTAGTGGACAGGGCTGGCGATACGCAGTATTTT.